This T cell receptor (beta chain) was sequenced for a study of blood T cells in healthy people across ages. Every donor gave 9.5 to 10 milliliters of peripheral blood. The total RNA that was extracted per sample amounted to at least 5.5 micrograms. Primed by a sample-barcoded 5' primer and a J-beta primer mix, a second PCR proceeded for roughly 6 to 12 cycles. Sequencing of every sample gave 3 million or more CDR3-containing paired-end reads. TCRdb processed the 5' RACE reads anew with MiXCR; each CDR3 protein has one entry. The profile covers more than 1.4 million distinct CDR3 sequences, with 42% appearing a single time and roughly 7.9% taken by the ten largest. The V gene's germline CDR1 is SGHRS and CDR2 YFSETQ. The V and J ends lost 7 bases and 7 bases, in that order; junction bases with no gene match: 17. The CDR3 covers 15 residues.

The TCR originated in a woman aged 18-29 years in good health. Sequenced sample: blood. The V and J genes are TRBV5-1 and TRBJ2-7; 7 bases line up with TRBD2. CDR3 sequence: CASRQAGSSYNEQYF. In DNA, the CDR3 is TGCGCCAGCCGACAAGCGGGATCATCCTACAATGAGCAGTACTTC.